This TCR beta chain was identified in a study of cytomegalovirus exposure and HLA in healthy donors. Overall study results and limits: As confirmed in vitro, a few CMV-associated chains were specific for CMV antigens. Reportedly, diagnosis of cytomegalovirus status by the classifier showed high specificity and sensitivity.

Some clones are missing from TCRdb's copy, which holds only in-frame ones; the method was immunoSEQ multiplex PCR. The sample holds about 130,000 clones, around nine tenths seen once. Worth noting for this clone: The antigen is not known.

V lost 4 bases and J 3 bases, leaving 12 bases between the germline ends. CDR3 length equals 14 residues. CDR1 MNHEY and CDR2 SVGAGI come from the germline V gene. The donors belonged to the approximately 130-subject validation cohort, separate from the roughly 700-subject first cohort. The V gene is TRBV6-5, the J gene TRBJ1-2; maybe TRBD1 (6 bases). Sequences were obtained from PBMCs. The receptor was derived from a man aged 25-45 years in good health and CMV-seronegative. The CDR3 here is CASSLRQEDYGYTF. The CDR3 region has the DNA TGTGCCAGCAGTTTAAGACAGGAAGACTATGGCTACACCTTC.